The entry below describes one T cell receptor beta chain. This entry belongs to a study of T-cell reconstitution after alpha-beta-depleted transplantation in children. Preparation of the TCRbeta library involved a method that used unique molecular identifiers. TCRdb re-analysed the PCR reads in MiXCR, keeping a single row per CDR3 protein. The table shows a few hundred thousand distinct CDR3 sequences, with about 9.4% occurring only once. Germline CDR1 LNHNV, CDR2 YYDKDF (reference sequence). With 1 base removed from V and 6 bases from J, the gap between germline ends came to 10 bases. The CDR3 has 14 residues.

The starting material was PBMCs from the stem cell graft donor, obtained from the stem cell graft. The chain is built from TRBV15 and TRBJ1-5; unclear D gene. This receptor was identified in a human donor who donated a stem cell graft to a child with acute lymphoblastic leukemia. The CDR3 nucleotides are TGTGCCACCAGCAGAGCCGGCGTCGGTCAGCCCCAGCATTTT. Residues: CATSRAGVGQPQHF.